Below, one TCR beta chain is given with its context. Its antigen is undetermined. The data originate from a study of vaccination effects on CD4 cells after COVID-19. The data were produced by immunoSEQ multiplex PCR, yet TCRdb's version contains in-frame clones alone and is incomplete. The profile covers around 54,000 clones, with roughly 80% appearing a single time and about 2.2% taken by the ten largest. V lost 10 bases to trimming and J lost 1 base; unmatched junction nucleotides: 8. The CDR3 extends over 14 amino acids. Germline V gene sequence: CDR1 SGHRS, CDR2 YFSETQ. Viral peptide pool expansion of antigen-specific CD4+ T cells preceded sequencing in the ViraFEST assay. Subsequent to a culture period of under twelve days, CD4+ T cells were isolated. Vaccine recipients had no previous SARS-CoV-2 infection; their nucleocapsid antibodies were negative.

Sequencing was performed on CD4+ T cells from PBMCs cultured with HCoV-229E spike peptides, taken before COVID-19 vaccination. This TCR came from a human donor who received a COVID-19 vaccine. The chain links TRBV5-1 to TRBJ2-3; 8 bases map to TRBD1. The CDR3 loop reads CAGKQGVGTDTQYF. CDR3 bases: TGCGCCGGAAAACAGGGGGTGGGCACAGATACGCAGTATTTT.